This T cell receptor (beta chain) was observed in a study of regulatory T cells in long-lasting Graves disease. General observations from the study: Accuracy might have suffered from few samples.

Investigators prepared the TCR beta libraries by applying iRepertoire HTBI primers and Arm-PCR of CDR3 regions. TCRdb redid the calling of the multiplex PCR reads with MiXCR, one entry per CDR3 protein. The sample lists fewer than 450,000 distinct CDR3 sequences; 20% to 30% were seen once. This clonotype has just a few counts. As yet, its antigen is unknown. A junction boundary mismatches the germline segment, possibly from a read error. The time point: persistent/refractory GD, antithyroid drugs over 5 years with positive TRAb. PBMC-extracted RNA yielded the TCR library. Germline-derived CDR1 and CDR2 are MNHNS and SASEGT. The CDR3 is made up of 14 amino acids.

The material was peripheral blood mononuclear cells (PBMCs), obtained when the disease was refractory, from a patient treated with antithyroid drugs. V gene TRBV6-1 combines with J gene TRBJ2-2; 7 nucleotides agree with TRBD1. This receptor was taken from a female donor with Graves disease. The CDR3 sequence is CAGSYTGVAGELFF. CDR3 DNA sequence: TGTGCCGGCAGTTACACAGGGGTGGCCGGGGAGCTGTTTTTT.